These 21 T cell receptor beta chains came from one sample sequenced in a study of graft-versus-host responses after intestinal transplantation. Only in-frame clones appear in the TCRdb table, and some are missing; sequencing was by immunoSEQ multiplex PCR. The table lists some 82,000 clones, about nine tenths of them singletons. What these receptors recognize is not known. The sequenced sample was unstimulated CD8+ T cells sorted from spleen or lymph node cells, obtained before transplant. Receptors originate from a human donor who was the organ donor for an intestinal transplant.

This chain joins TRBV27 and TRBJ1-2, with unresolved D. V was shortened by 3 bases and J by 4 bases, with 12 bases between the two germline ends. CDR3 length: 14 residues. Germline V gives CDR1 MNHEY, CDR2 SMNVEV (reference sequence). Here the CDR3 reads CASSFSGDFYGYTF. CDR3 coding DNA: TGTGCCAGCAGTTTTTCCGGGGATTTCTATGGCTACACCTTC.

The chain has TRBV5-1 and TRBJ2-2; possibly TRBD2 for D (6 bases). V shed 0 bases and J shed 5 bases, with 8 bases lying between them. CDR3 length: 14 residues. Looked up from germline, CDR1 is SGHRS and CDR2 is YFSETQ. CDR3: CASSLVRGTGELFF. In DNA, the CDR3 is TGCGCCAGCAGCTTGGTTCGGGGGACCGGGGAGCTGTTTTTT.

This chain joins TRBV5-5 and TRBJ2-2; TRBD1 aligns across 8 bases. The germline gives CDR1 SGHKS, CDR2 YYEKEE (reference sequence). V shed 4 bases and J 3 bases; nucleotides not matched to a gene: 5. This CDR3 is 15 amino acids long. This CDR3 reads CASSQDRGYTGELFF. CDR3 nucleotide sequence: TGTGCCAGCAGCCAAGACAGGGGTTACACCGGGGAGCTGTTTTTT.

The chain links TRBV7-9 to TRBJ1-1; D uncertain. Looked up from germline, CDR1 is SEHNR and CDR2 is FQNEAQ (reference sequence). V was trimmed by 1 base and J by 0 bases, leaving 9 bases between them. The CDR3 loop spans 15 amino acids. The CDR3 DNA is TGTGCCAGCAGCTTAGTGCGTGTAATGAACACTGAAGCTTTCTTT. Translating it yields CASSLVRVMNTEAFF. The complete variable domain, with remaining parts taken from reference TRBV7-9 and TRBJ1-1, reads DTGVSQNPRHKITKRGQNVTFRCDPISEHNRLYWYRQTLGQGPEFLTYFQNEAQLEKSRLLSDRFSAERPKGSFSTLEIQRTEQGDSAMYLCASSLVRVMNTEAFFGQGTRLTVV.

The sample holds a few counts of this clone. The CDR3 region is CALRDRGYANTEAFF. CDR3 bases: TGTGCCCTTCGGGACAGGGGGTATGCGAACACTGAAGCTTTCTTT. V is TRBV6-1 and J is TRBJ1-1; 11 nucleotides agree with TRBD1. Per germline, CDR1 MNHNS and CDR2 SASEGT. The junction had 9 bases not matched to a gene; V was cut back by 11 bases and J by 1 base. The CDR3 sequence is 15 residues long.

This chain joins TRBV5-1 and TRBJ1-2, with D uncertain. Germline V gene sequence: CDR1 SGHRS, CDR2 YFSETQ. V was cut by 0 bases and J by 6 bases, with 12 bases left in between. The CDR3 is 14 amino acids. The CDR3 DNA is TGCGCCAGCAGCTTGGGTGGGGTAGCGGATGGCTACACCTTC. This encodes CASSLGGVADGYTF. The whole variable domain, filled in from reference TRBV5-1 and TRBJ1-2, reads KAGVTQTPRYLIKTRGQQVTLSCSPISGHRSVSWYQQTPGQGLQFLFEYFSETQRNKGNFPGRFSGRQFSNSRSEMNVSTLELGDSALYLCASSLGGVADGYTFGSGTRLTVV.

The V and J genes are TRBV9 and TRBJ1-6; D uncertain. Trimming removed 0 bases at V and 3 bases at J, with 7 bases between. CDR3 length equals 15 residues. Germline V gene sequence: CDR1 SGDLS, CDR2 YYNGEE. The CDR3 DNA follows: TGTGCCAGCAGCGTAGTGGCAGACTATAATTCACCCCTCCACTTT. Translating it yields CASSVVADYNSPLHF.

This clone was recorded only once. This sample also contains other DNA sequences that code for the same CDR3. This sequence joins TRBV5-1 and TRBJ1-2; D not resolved. Germline V gene data show CDR1 as SGHRS and CDR2 as YFSETQ. The V end lost 6 bases, the J end lost 2 bases, and 17 bases lay between the germline ends. The CDR3 runs to 15 residues. DNA for the CDR3: TGCGCCAGCACCCGACGAAAAGGGATGAACTATGGCTACACCTTC. Translating gives CASTRRKGMNYGYTF.

This clone was found once. The chain has TRBV5-4 and TRBJ1-4; no firm D call. Germline V gene sequence: CDR1 SGHNT, CDR2 YYREEE (reference sequence). The CDR3 consists of 15 residues. V lost 0 bases and J lost 2, with 8 bases in between. The CDR3 region has the DNA TGTGCCAGCAGCTTGGCGCCGGACACTAATGAAAAACTGTTTTTT. The encoded protein is CASSLAPDTNEKLFF.

This chain uses TRBV4-1 with TRBJ2-7, with 8 bases matching TRBD2. V was pared by 3 bases and J by 6 bases, with 16 bases of the junction left unmatched. Germline V gene sequence: CDR1 MGHRA, CDR2 YSYEKL. The CDR3 is 17 amino acids. The CDR3 loop reads CASSQPGGRGLGPEQYF. The CDR3 DNA sequence: TGCGCCAGCAGCCAGCCGGGGGGGCGGGGCCTGGGGCCCGAGCAGTACTTC.

The genes are TRBV11-2 and TRBJ2-7; D remains ambiguous. CDR1 and CDR2 (germline): SGHAT, FQNNGV. The ends were cut back, 5 bases at V and 4 bases at J, with 12 bases in the middle. The CDR3 contains 13 residues. This chain's CDR3 is CASSLGSSYEQYF. The DNA of the CDR3 is TGTGCCAGCAGCCTTGGCAGTTCTTACGAGCAGTACTTC.

This clone was observed a few times. The CDR3 sequence: CASSLRWLEPGNTIYF. For the CDR3, the DNA is TGTGCCAGCAGCTTGCGTTGGTTGGAACCGGGAAACACCATATATTTT. The gene calls are TRBV5-8 and TRBJ1-3, with D unresolved. The CDR3 has 16 amino acids. Germline assignment: CDR1 SGHTS and CDR2 YDEGEE. Trimming pared 1 base from V and 4 bases from J, leaving 15 bases between.

The V and J genes are TRBV18 and TRBJ1-1; 8 bases line up with TRBD1. With 3 bases clipped from V and 1 base from J, the junction kept 1 base outside the gene matches. Germline CDR1 reads KGHSH; CDR2 reads LQKENI. The CDR3 sequence is 14 residues long. CDR3 residues: CASSPTGANTEAFF. CDR3 in DNA: TGTGCCAGCTCACCGACAGGGGCGAACACTGAAGCTTTCTTT.

The chain recombines TRBV19 with TRBJ1-1; no clear D gene. This CDR3 has 16 amino acids. Germline V gene data show CDR1 as LNHDA and CDR2 as SQIVND (reference sequence). The ends were cut back, 4 bases at V and 3 bases at J, with 18 bases in the middle. The CDR3 DNA sequence: TGTGCCAGTAGTACAGGTCGGCGGTTTTGGGACACTGAAGCTTTCTTT. Translating it yields CASSTGRRFWDTEAFF.

This sequence joins TRBV28 and TRBJ1-2, with no clear D. The V end lost 5 bases, the J end lost 7 bases, and 20 bases lay between the germline ends. Germline V gene lookup returns CDR1 MDHEN and CDR2 SYDVKM. The CDR3 runs to 15 residues. CDR3 amino acids: CASSEAGRVDSGYTF. Written as DNA, the CDR3 is TGTGCCAGCAGTGAAGCCGGGCGGGTAGATAGTGGCTACACCTTC.

The chain has TRBV4-1 and TRBJ2-7; D is possibly TRBD2 (6 bases). The CDR3 runs to 17 residues. Trimming pared 3 bases from V and 0 bases from J, leaving 18 bases between. Germline CDR1 MGHRA, CDR2 YSYEKL. CDR3 DNA sequence: TGCGCCAGCAGCCAGGATGCTGCGGGACTCATCTCCTACGAGCAGTACTTC. It codes for CASSQDAAGLISYEQYF.

The genes are TRBV7-9 and TRBJ2-2; D is perhaps TRBD1 or TRBD2 (6 bases each). CDR1 and CDR2 from the germline V gene are SEHNR and FQNEAQ (reference sequence). The CDR3 contains 14 residues. V was pared by 2 bases and J by 6 bases, with 10 bases between. The CDR3 nucleotides are TGTGCCAGCAGCTTAACGGGGGCCCCCGGGGAGCTGTTTTTT. Protein product: CASSLTGAPGELFF.

The chain couples TRBV27 to TRBJ2-7; unclear D gene. V lost 5 bases to trimming and J lost 1 base, with 9 bases between them. Germline V gene data show CDR1 as MNHEY and CDR2 as SMNVEV (reference sequence). This CDR3 region has 13 residues. DNA of the CDR3: TGTGCCAGCAGTCCCACCCGTTCCTACGAGCAGTACTTC. Its protein is CASSPTRSYEQYF.

CDR3 bases: TGTGCCTGGAGTGTTCGGGGGGCTCTGAGCGGCTCCTACGAGCAGTACTTC. Encoded protein: CAWSVRGALSGSYEQYF. The rearrangement links TRBV30 to TRBJ2-7; perhaps TRBD2 as D (7 bases). Trimming removed 0 bases at V and 0 bases at J, with 18 bases between. CDR3 size: 17 residues. Germline-derived CDR1 and CDR2 are GTSNPN and SVGIG (reference sequence).

The chain uses TRBV30 and TRBJ2-1; D is ambiguous. CDR3 length: 15 residues. Germline values: CDR1 GTSNPN, CDR2 SVGIG (reference sequence). V lost 5 bases to trimming and J lost 0 bases, with 14 bases between them. The CDR3 nucleotides are TGTGCCTGGGTTGACGGAGATTACTCCTACAATGAGCAGTTCTTC. As protein: CAWVDGDYSYNEQFF.

This chain links TRBV29-1 with TRBJ2-7, with D possibly TRBD2 on 5 matching bases. Between the trimmed V and J ends, which lost 2 bases and 4 bases, there was a span of 15 bases. The CDR3 runs to 14 residues. Germline-derived CDR1 and CDR2 are SQVTM and ANQGSEA. CDR3 region: CSVESGSGPYEQYF. The DNA of the CDR3 is TGCAGCGTTGAATCGGGGTCCGGACCTTACGAGCAGTACTTC.